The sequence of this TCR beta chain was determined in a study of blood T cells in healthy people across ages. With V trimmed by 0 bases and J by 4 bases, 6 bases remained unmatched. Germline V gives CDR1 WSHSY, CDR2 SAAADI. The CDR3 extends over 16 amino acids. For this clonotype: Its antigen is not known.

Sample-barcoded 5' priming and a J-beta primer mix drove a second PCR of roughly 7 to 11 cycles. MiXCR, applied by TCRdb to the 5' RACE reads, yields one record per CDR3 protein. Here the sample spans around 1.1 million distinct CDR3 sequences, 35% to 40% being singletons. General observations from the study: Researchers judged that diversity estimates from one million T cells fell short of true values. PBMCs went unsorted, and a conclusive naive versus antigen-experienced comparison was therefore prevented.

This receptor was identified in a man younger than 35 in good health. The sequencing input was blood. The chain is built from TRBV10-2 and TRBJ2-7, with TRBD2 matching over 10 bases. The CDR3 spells CASSESSSGSRYEQYF. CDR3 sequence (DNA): TGCGCCAGCAGTGAGTCTTCTAGCGGGAGCCGGTACGAGCAGTACTTC.